One T cell receptor beta chain is described in this entry. This sample is part of a study of control samples from healthy donors and cancer patients. The CDR3 has 17 residues. Trimming at V came to 2 bases and at J to 10 bases, leaving 14 bases not matched to a gene. Germline CDR1 reads LNHDA; CDR2 reads SQIVND (reference sequence). The method was immunoSEQ multiplex PCR; TCRdb's version includes in-frame clones alone and lacks a portion of them. The sample gives about 150,000 clones, more than 85% of which show up once; 5% to 7% is in the top ten. What was sequenced was blood. The clonotype originates from a man aged 18 to 30 in good health. The chain recombines TRBV19 with TRBJ1-6; 7 nucleotides align to TRBD1. CDR3 in amino acids: CASSISSPTGVESPLHF. The DNA of the CDR3 is TGTGCCAGTAGTATATCCTCCCCCACAGGGGTGGAATCACCCCTCCACTTT.